This T cell receptor beta chain was profiled in a study of metastatic and nonmetastatic thyroid tumors. Study at large: Repertoires from malignant and benign thyroid patients were compared across blood and tumor or nodule tissue.

The CDR3 consists of 11 residues. CDR1 is DFQATT and CDR2 is SNEGSKA in the germline V gene (reference sequence). V lost 8 bases to trimming and J lost 15 bases, with 20 bases between them. Concerning this clone: The antigen is unknown.

Study results and caveats: Reported TCR beta diversity, measured in blood and tumor, was significantly higher for malignant thyroid tumors than for benign nodules.

TCRdb re-called clones from the PCR reads using MiXCR. The sample lists 7,000 to 9,500 clones, about 29% occurring once. Every patient was untreated before thyroid surgery. This clonotype was obtained from a female donor with papillary thyroid cancer or a benign thyroid nodule (not recorded which). Some clones in this sample may be carry-over from other donors' samples. The V and J genes are TRBV20-1 and TRBJ2-1; unclear D gene. Material for sequencing was tumor tissue. The CDR3 coding sequence is TGCAGTTCGCTGTTTCGAGAGGTATTGTTCTTC. Its translation is CSSLFREVLFF.